This entry lists 5 T cell receptor beta chains sequenced from one sample in a study of blood T cell repertoires in COVID-19 (dated by TCRdb to about 2020). Library preparation employed the immunoSEQ multiplex PCR assay. This is the immuneACCESS table as TCRdb keeps it, with only in-frame sequences that have V and J called. A part of the clones is gone; compared with another copy, unresolved V genes explain less than half, and the rest is unexplained. The sample includes about 130,000 clones, with roughly three quarters observed a single time. The ten largest account for approximately 2% of the sample. The material sequenced was peripheral blood. These receptors all come from a woman in her 70s with acute or convalescent COVID-19.

The chain carries TRBV4-2 and TRBJ2-5; no clear D gene. This CDR3 comprises 13 residues. Germline-derived CDR1 and CDR2 are LGHNA and YNFKEQ. Deletions cut 2 bases from V and 2 bases from J, with 6 bases between. The CDR3 loop reads CASSQSVQETQYF. The CDR3 DNA reads as TGTGCCAGCAGCCAATCAGTACAAGAGACCCAGTACTTC.

This clone was seen at least ten times. The chain is built from TRBV29-1 and TRBJ2-3; 8 nucleotides line up with TRBD2. Trimming cost V 4 bases and J 2 bases; bases outside gene matches: 8. Germline CDR1 is SQVTM and CDR2 is ANQGSEA. The CDR3 has 15 residues. In nucleotides, the CDR3 is TGCAGCGTTGGAGGGACTAGAGTGTCCACAGATACGCAGTATTTT. Protein product: CSVGGTRVSTDTQYF.

This chain connects TRBV4-1 to TRBJ2-2, with D possibly matching TRBD2 (6 bases). Germline CDR1 and CDR2: MGHRA and YSYEKL. With 0 bases removed from V and 4 bases from J, the gap between germline ends came to 15 bases. The CDR3 contains 17 residues. The CDR3 DNA reads as TGCGCCAGCAGCCAAGATCGGGGGTTTCTCGGCACCGGGGAGCTGTTTTTT. It specifies CASSQDRGFLGTGELFF.

This chain joins TRBV5-1 and TRBJ2-3; 12 positions agree with TRBD2. This CDR3 is 17 amino acids long. Looked up from germline, CDR1 is SGHRS and CDR2 is YFSETQ. V lost 0 bases to trimming and J lost 0 bases; unmatched junction nucleotides: 2. The CDR3: CASSLALAGGSTDTQYF. The CDR3 DNA reads as TGCGCCAGCAGCTTGGCCCTAGCGGGAGGGAGCACAGATACGCAGTATTTT.

The chain combines TRBV19 with TRBJ1-1, with 8 bases fitting TRBD1. The CDR3 sequence is 14 residues long. CDR1 is LNHDA, CDR2 SQIVND, per germline (reference sequence). Trimming cost V 7 bases and J 2 bases; bases outside gene matches: 6. CDR3 nucleotides: TGTGCCAGTACCGATGACAGGGGTAACACTGAAGCTTTCTTT. It translates to CASTDDRGNTEAFF.